This T cell receptor beta chain was captured in a study of shared clonotypes between healthy human individuals. The wider study: Those who served as donors were a couple of women and three men between the ages of 18 and 49.

On this clone itself: The antigen is not known. Other nucleotide sequences from this sample produce the same CDR3.

V lost 4 bases and J 2 bases, leaving 7 bases between the germline ends. The CDR3 contains 13 residues. Germline V gives CDR1 MNHEY, CDR2 SVGAGI. Original processing methods: Junction-only sequences produced by ImmunoSEQ had no quality scores, so filtering differed. The data were produced by immunoSEQ multiplex PCR, yet TCRdb's version contains in-frame clones alone and is incomplete. Clone size and V and J calls were adopted from that table, with D and trimming inferred from the DNA. Of just over 2,000,000 clones listed, about 95% were seen once; the top ten hold 0.9% to 1.4%. Overall study results and limits: In the sorted subsets, rarefaction showed sequencing was incomplete despite large depth.

CD45RO-negative cells were positively selected for CCR7, leaving out terminally differentiated effector memory CD45RA+ cells. This clonotype was sampled from a young man in good health. This sequence joins TRBV6-5 and TRBJ2-3; D may be TRBD1 (6 bases). Sequencing used naive CD8+ T cells sorted from blood. DNA of the CDR3: TGTGCCAGCAGTTCAGGGGTCACAGATACGCAGTATTTT. Its translation is CASSSGVTDTQYF.